The TCR beta chain under discussion was sequenced for a study of CD8+ T cells in alopecia areata. The study, taken as a whole, reports: Relative to mice, TCR sharing across patients was less clear, a difference possibly HLA-related. Because of a solitary nonresponder, the connection of baseline CD8+ expansion to response stays uncertain. Scalp and blood samples kept many expanded lesional clones throughout tofacitinib.

Following RNA extraction, reverse transcription yielded cDNA that acted as the sequencing template. Profiled with immunoSEQ multiplex PCR; TCRdb holds only in-frame clones, not every one. The data hold about 180,000 clones, with roughly 53% observed a single time. Germline V gene lookup returns CDR1 SGHVS and CDR2 FQNEAQ. This CDR3 is built from 15 residues. Germline trimming cut 4 bases from V and 6 bases from J; bases unmatched to any gene: 5. Treatment reported: oral pan-JAK inhibitor, 5-10 mg twice daily. Obtained from alopecia areata patients were lesional scalp punch biopsies along with peripheral blood. This clone was observed a handful of times. Its antigen is not known.

The chain has TRBV7-8 and TRBJ1-5; 11 nucleotides agree with TRBD1. This TCR was recovered from a human donor with alopecia areata. This material consisted of CD8+ T cells sorted from blood, taken at week 24, from a patient treated with tofacitinib. CDR3 region: CASSSGQGAGQPQHF. The CDR3 DNA reads as TGTGCCAGCAGCTCTGGACAGGGGGCGGGTCAGCCCCAGCATTTT.